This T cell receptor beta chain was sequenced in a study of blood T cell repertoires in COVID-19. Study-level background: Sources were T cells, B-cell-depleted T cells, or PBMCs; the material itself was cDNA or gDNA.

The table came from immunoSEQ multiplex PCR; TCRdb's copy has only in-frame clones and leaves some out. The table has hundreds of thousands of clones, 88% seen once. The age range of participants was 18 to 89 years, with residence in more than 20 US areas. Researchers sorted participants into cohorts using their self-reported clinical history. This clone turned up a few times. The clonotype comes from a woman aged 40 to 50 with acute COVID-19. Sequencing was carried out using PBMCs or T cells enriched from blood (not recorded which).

The CDR3 region is CATSPRQGAHGYTF. CDR3 nucleotides: TGTGCCACCAGCCCGCGACAGGGGGCGCACGGCTACACCTTC. The V and J genes are TRBV15 and TRBJ1-2, with 10 bases aligning to TRBD1. CDR3 size: 14 residues. Looked up from germline, CDR1 is LNHNV and CDR2 is YYDKDF (reference sequence). V lost 5 bases, J lost 8 bases, and 8 bases stayed unmatched.